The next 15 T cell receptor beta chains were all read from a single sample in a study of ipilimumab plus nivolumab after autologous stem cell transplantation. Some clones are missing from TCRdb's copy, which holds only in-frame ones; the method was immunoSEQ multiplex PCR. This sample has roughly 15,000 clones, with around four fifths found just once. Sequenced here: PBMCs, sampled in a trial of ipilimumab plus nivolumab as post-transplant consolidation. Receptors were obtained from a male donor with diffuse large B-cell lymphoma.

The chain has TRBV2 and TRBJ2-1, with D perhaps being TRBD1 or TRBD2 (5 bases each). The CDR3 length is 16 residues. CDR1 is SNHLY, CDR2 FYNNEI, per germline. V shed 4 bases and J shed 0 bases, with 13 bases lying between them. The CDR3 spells CASSGSEGSSYNEQFF. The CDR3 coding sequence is TGTGCCAGCAGTGGATCCGAGGGGTCCTCCTACAATGAGCAGTTCTTC.

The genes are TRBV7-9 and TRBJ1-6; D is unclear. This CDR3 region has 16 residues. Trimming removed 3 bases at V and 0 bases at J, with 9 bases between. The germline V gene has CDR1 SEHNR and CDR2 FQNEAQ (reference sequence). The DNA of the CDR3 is TGTGCCAGCAGCTTGCGGGCGACCTCCTATAATTCACCCCTCCACTTT. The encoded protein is CASSLRATSYNSPLHF.

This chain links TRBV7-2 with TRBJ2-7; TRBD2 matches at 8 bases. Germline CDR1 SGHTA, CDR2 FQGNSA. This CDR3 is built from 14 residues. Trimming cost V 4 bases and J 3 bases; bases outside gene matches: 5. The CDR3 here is CASSSGGPLYEQYF. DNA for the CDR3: TGTGCCAGCAGCTCGGGGGGGCCTCTCTACGAGCAGTACTTC.

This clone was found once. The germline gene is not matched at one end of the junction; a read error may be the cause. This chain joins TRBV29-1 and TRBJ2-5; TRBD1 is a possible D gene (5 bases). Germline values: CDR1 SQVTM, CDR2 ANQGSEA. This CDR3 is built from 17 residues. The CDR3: CSVEDARDGASQETQYF. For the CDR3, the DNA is TGCAGCGTGGAAGATGCCAGGGATGGGGCCAGCCAAGAGACCCAGTACTTC.

This CDR3 is CASSVVAGGNVRETQYF. As DNA, the CDR3 is TGTGCCAGCAGCGTAGTTGCGGGGGGCAATGTCCGGGAGACCCAGTACTTC. V is TRBV9 and J is TRBJ2-5; 8 positions agree with TRBD2. The CDR3 consists of 17 residues. In germline, CDR1 is SGDLS, CDR2 YYNGEE. V shed 0 bases, J shed 5 bases, and the junction held 12 bases outside the gene matches. Combining the CDR3 with reference TRBV9 and TRBJ2-5 gives the whole variable domain DSGVTQTPKHLITATGQRVTLRCSPRSGDLSVYWYQQSLDQGLQFLIQYYNGEERAKGNILERFSAQQFPDLHSELNLSSLELGDSALYFCASSVVAGGNVRETQYFGPGTRLLVL.

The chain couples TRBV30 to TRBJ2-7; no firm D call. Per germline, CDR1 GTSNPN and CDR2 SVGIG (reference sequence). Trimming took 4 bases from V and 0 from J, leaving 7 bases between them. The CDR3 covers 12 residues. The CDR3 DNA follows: TGTGCCTGGATGCTGGACTCCTACGAGCAGTACTTC. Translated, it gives CAWMLDSYEQYF.

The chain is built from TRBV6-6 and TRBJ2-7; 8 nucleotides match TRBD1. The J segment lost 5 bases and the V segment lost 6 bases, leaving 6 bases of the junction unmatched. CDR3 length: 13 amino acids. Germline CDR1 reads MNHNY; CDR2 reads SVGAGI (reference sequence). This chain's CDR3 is CASSGQGPDEQYF. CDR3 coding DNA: TGTGCCAGCAGCGGACAGGGCCCAGACGAGCAGTACTTC.

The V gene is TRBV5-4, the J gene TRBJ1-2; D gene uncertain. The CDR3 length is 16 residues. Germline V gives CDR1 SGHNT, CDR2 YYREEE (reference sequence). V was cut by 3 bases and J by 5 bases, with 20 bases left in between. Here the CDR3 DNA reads TGTGCCAGCAGCTCCGATGGACGTGGGCTCGGGTATGGCTACACCTTC. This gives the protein CASSSDGRGLGYGYTF.

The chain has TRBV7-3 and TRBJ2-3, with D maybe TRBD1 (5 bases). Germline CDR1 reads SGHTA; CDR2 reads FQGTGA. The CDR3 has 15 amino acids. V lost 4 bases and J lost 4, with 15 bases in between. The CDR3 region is CASSSLQGGADTQYF. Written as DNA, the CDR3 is TGTGCCAGCAGCTCCCTCCAGGGTGGGGCAGATACGCAGTATTTT.

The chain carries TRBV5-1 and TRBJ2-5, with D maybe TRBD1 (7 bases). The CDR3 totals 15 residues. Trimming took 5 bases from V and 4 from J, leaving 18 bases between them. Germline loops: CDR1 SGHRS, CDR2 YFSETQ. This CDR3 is CASREEGAEGETQYF. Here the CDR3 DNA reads TGCGCCAGCAGGGAGGAGGGGGCGGAAGGAGAGACCCAGTACTTC.

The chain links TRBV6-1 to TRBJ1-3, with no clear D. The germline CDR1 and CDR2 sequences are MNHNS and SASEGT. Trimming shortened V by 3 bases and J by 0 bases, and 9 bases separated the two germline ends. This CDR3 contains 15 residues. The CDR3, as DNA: TGTGCCAGCAGTGAGGTTCCAGTCTCTGGAAACACCATATATTTT. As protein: CASSEVPVSGNTIYF.

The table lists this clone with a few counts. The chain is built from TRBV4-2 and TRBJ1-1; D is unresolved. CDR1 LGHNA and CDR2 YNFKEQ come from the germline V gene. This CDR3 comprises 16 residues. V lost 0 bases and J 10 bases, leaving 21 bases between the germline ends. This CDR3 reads CASSQDPAQTSGTAFF. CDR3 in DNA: TGTGCCAGCAGCCAAGATCCGGCCCAGACTAGCGGTACAGCTTTCTTT.

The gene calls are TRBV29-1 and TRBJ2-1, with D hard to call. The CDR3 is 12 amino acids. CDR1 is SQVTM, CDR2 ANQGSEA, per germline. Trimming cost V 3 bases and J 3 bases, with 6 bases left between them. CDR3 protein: CSVDTDYNEQFF. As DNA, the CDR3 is TGCAGCGTTGACACGGACTACAATGAGCAGTTCTTC.

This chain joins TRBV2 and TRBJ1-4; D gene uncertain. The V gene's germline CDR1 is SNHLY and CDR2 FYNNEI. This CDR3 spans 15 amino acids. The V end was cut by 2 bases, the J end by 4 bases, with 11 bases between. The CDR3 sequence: CASSEYPGLNEKLFF. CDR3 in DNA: TGTGCCAGCAGTGAATACCCGGGCCTTAATGAAAAACTGTTTTTT. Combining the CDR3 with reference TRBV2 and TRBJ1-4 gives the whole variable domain EPEVTQTPSHQVTQMGQEVILRCVPISNHLYFYWYRQILGQKVEFLVSFYNNEISEKSEIFDDQFSVERPDGSNFTLKIRSTKLEDSAMYFCASSEYPGLNEKLFFGSGTQLSVL.

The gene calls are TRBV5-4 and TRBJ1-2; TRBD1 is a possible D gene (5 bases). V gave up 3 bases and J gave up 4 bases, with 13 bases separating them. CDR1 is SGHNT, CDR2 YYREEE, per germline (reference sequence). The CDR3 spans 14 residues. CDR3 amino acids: CASSSAGFGYGYTF. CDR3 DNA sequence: TGTGCCAGCAGCTCCGCAGGGTTTGGCTATGGCTACACCTTC.